This TCR beta chain stems from a study of post-analysis software for immune sequencing data. Study in general: Multiple sclerosis in the patients followed relapsing-remitting, secondary progressive and progressive-relapsing courses. Study-wide results and limits: Patients had higher frequencies than controls of five TRBV segments, including TRBV5-6, TRBV5-1 and TRBV20-1. In multiple sclerosis, normalized Chao1 diversity was significantly below that of controls.

cDNA libraries for TCR beta contained unique molecular identifiers. Roughly 0.5 million cDNA molecules were obtained from roughly 1.1 to 9.2 million T cells. TCRdb reprocessed the PCR reads via MiXCR and lists one record per CDR3 protein. The sample has around 710,000 distinct CDR3 sequences, about 43% seen once. This clonotype came up a few times. Its specificity is not known. Per germline, CDR1 MNHEY and CDR2 SVGAGI. The V gene end was trimmed by 5 bases and the J gene end by 6 bases; junction bases not matched to a gene: 7. The CDR3 sequence is 14 residues long. The sample comprised blood. This TCR was sampled from a girl aged 10 to 17 with multiple sclerosis. This chain links TRBV6-5 with TRBJ1-5, with TRBD1 matching 7 bases. The CDR3 DNA reads as TGTGCCAGCAGTCCTGGAGGGGGCGGTCAGCCCCAGCATTTT. It is translated as CASSPGGGGQPQHF.